The 23 T cell receptor beta chains below all came from one sample that was sequenced in a study of T cell responses to AZD1222 COVID-19 vaccine. The protocol was immunoSEQ multiplex PCR, while the TCRdb copy is restricted to in-frame clones and leaves out a portion. This sample has 90,000 to 120,000 clones, with roughly 90% found just once. The source material was peripheral blood, sampled on day 0 of AZD1222 vaccination. Receptors originate from an adult in good health.

The chain links TRBV28 to TRBJ2-7; perhaps TRBD1 as D (5 bases). The CDR3 has 13 residues. The V end was cut by 4 bases, the J end by 2 bases, with 9 bases between. Germline CDR1 is MDHEN and CDR2 is SYDVKM. CDR3 DNA: TGTGCCAGCAGTTGGGGCAGACCCTACGAGCAGTACTTC. It encodes CASSWGRPYEQYF.

The J gene is TRBJ1-2, the V gene TRBV5-4; 10 nucleotides agree with TRBD1. CDR1 SGHNT and CDR2 YYREEE come from the germline V gene (reference sequence). The CDR3 totals 17 residues. V trimming: 4 bases; J trimming: 4 bases; junction bases outside the gene matches: 13. As DNA, the CDR3 is TGTGCCAGCAGCACTGATCTCCGGGACAGGGGCTCCTATGGCTACACCTTC. This gives the protein CASSTDLRDRGSYGYTF.

This clone was seen more than once but under ten times. The V gene is TRBV6-5, the J gene TRBJ2-7, with D hard to call. The CDR3 runs 13 residues. Germline CDR1 MNHEY, CDR2 SVGAGI. V lost 0 bases and J 4 bases, leaving 7 bases between the germline ends. The CDR3 DNA reads as TGTGCCAGCAGTTACTCGAAGGGTTACGAGCAGTACTTC. Amino acid sequence: CASSYSKGYEQYF.

The table lists this clone with a count of one. This sequence joins TRBV7-8 and TRBJ2-7, with 8 bases aligning to TRBD2. Trimming cost V 3 bases and J 3 bases; bases outside gene matches: 7. The V gene's germline CDR1 is SGHVS and CDR2 FQNEAQ. There are 15 residues in the CDR3. The DNA for the CDR3 is TGTGCCAGCAGCTTGACCTTAGCGGGGATCTACGAGCAGTACTTC. Translating gives CASSLTLAGIYEQYF. The variable domain in full, completed from reference TRBV7-8 and TRBJ2-7, reads GAGVSQSPRYKVAKRGQDVALRCDPISGHVSLFWYQQALGQGPEFLTYFQNEAQLDKSGLPSDRFFAERPEGSVSTLKIQRTQQEDSAVYLCASSLTLAGIYEQYFGPGTRLTVT.

This clone qualifies as medium-sized (0.01 to 0.1%). The chain uses TRBV5-8 and TRBJ1-2; 7 positions agree with TRBD1. Per the germline V gene, CDR1 is SGHTS and CDR2 is YDEGEE. The CDR3 length is 14 residues. J lost 4 bases, V lost 3 bases, and 6 bases had no gene match. The CDR3 loop reads CASSSTGLGYGYTF. The CDR3 DNA reads as TGTGCCAGCAGCTCGACAGGGTTGGGCTATGGCTACACCTTC.

A single count supports this clone. The chain carries TRBV27 and TRBJ2-1; 9 nucleotides match TRBD1. The CDR3 spans 15 residues. J lost 0 bases, V lost 5 bases, and 2 bases had no gene match. CDR1 MNHEY and CDR2 SMNVEV come from the germline V gene (reference sequence). CDR3 nucleotide sequence: TGTGCCAGCAGTAAGGGACAGGGCTCCTACAATGAGCAGTTCTTC. Translation: CASSKGQGSYNEQFF.

The chain joins TRBV4-3 to TRBJ2-1; 9 positions match TRBD2. The germline gives CDR1 LGHNA, CDR2 YSLEER. With V trimmed by 1 base and J by 6 bases, 7 bases remained unmatched. The CDR3 has 16 residues. Here the CDR3 reads CASSQGTSGYGNEQFF. The CDR3 nucleotides are TGCGCCAGCAGCCAAGGTACTAGCGGGTACGGCAATGAGCAGTTCTTC.

The V and J genes are TRBV18 and TRBJ1-2, with D perhaps TRBD1 (5 bases). The CDR3 totals 16 residues. CDR1 KGHSH and CDR2 LQKENI come from the germline V gene. The V end lost 2 bases, the J end lost 4 bases, and 17 bases lay between the germline ends. Written as DNA, the CDR3 is TGTGCCAGCTCACCATTTAGCCAGGGCCCCCTCTATGGCTACACCTTC. Translated: CASSPFSQGPLYGYTF.

This chain connects TRBV29-1 to TRBJ1-3; 7 bases line up with TRBD1. Germline V gives CDR1 SQVTM, CDR2 ANQGSEA. Trimming took 3 bases from V and 3 from J; bases not matched to a gene: 5. This CDR3 comprises 14 residues. As DNA, the CDR3 is TGCAGCGTTGACGGAGGGGGCGGTGGAAACACCATATATTTT. This translates into CSVDGGGGGNTIYF.

This chain uses TRBV5-1 with TRBJ1-2; no definite D call. CDR1 and CDR2 (germline): SGHRS, YFSETQ. With 2 bases removed from V and 8 bases from J, the gap between germline ends came to 16 bases. The CDR3 runs 14 residues. The CDR3 loop reads CASSFSGLEVGYTF. The CDR3 DNA reads as TGCGCCAGCAGCTTCTCAGGCCTGGAGGTCGGCTACACCTTC.

The chain uses TRBV3-1 (or the pseudogene TRBV3-2) and TRBJ2-5, with 9 bases lining up with TRBD2. Trimming took 0 bases from V and 1 from J; bases not matched to a gene: 12. There are 19 residues in the CDR3. The V gene's germline CDR1 is LGHDT and CDR2 YNNKEL (reference sequence). This CDR3 is CASSQDQVAGAVSQETQYF. For the CDR3, the DNA is TGTGCCAGCAGCCAAGATCAGGTAGCGGGAGCGGTAAGCCAAGAGACCCAGTACTTC.

This chain connects TRBV6-1 to TRBJ1-6; D is unclear. This CDR3 spans 15 amino acids. Germline V gene data show CDR1 as MNHNS and CDR2 as SASEGT. V was clipped by 2 bases and J by 1 base, with 6 bases between them. CDR3: CASSESASYNSPLHF. The CDR3 DNA reads TGTGCCAGCAGTGAATCGGCATCCTATAATTCACCCCTCCACTTT.

The V and J genes are TRBV6-5 and TRBJ1-6; D is undetermined. Trimming removed 6 bases from V and 9 bases from J, with 12 bases in between. The CDR3 is made up of 13 amino acids. Germline V gene lookup returns CDR1 MNHEY and CDR2 SVGAGI. CDR3: CASRVRRGSPLHF. Written as DNA, the CDR3 is TGTGCCAGCAGGGTCAGGCGGGGTTCACCCCTCCACTTT.

The CDR3 DNA sequence: TGCGCCAGCAGTGAGTCCCGACTCGGACAGGGCCGCTCCATGAACACTGAAGCTTTCTTT. Amino acid sequence: CASSESRLGQGRSMNTEAFF. This chain connects TRBV10-2 to TRBJ1-1; 8 nucleotides align to TRBD1. Trimming removed 0 bases from V and 0 bases from J; junction bases left unmatched: 15. Germline V gene data show CDR1 as WSHSY and CDR2 as SAAADI. The CDR3 length is 20 residues.

The chain couples TRBV10-3 to TRBJ2-1; TRBD2 agrees at 10 bases. CDR1 ENHRY and CDR2 SYGVKD come from the germline V gene. After removal of 2 bases from V and 7 bases from J, the junction contained 8 bases not matched to a gene. CDR3 size: 16 residues. The CDR3 DNA reads TGTGCCATCAGTGAGCCGATAGCGGGAGGCAGAAATGAGCAGTTCTTC. Protein product: CAISEPIAGGRNEQFF.

The chain couples TRBV15 to TRBJ1-2; TRBD1 aligns across 7 bases. CDR1 and CDR2 (germline): LNHNV, YYDKDF (reference sequence). The CDR3 extends over 14 amino acids. V was pared by 0 bases and J by 8 bases, with 6 bases of the junction left unmatched. The CDR3 DNA is TGTGCCACCAGCAGAGAATTAACAGGGGTGGGCTACACCTTC. Translation gives CATSRELTGVGYTF.

CDR3 bases: TGTGCCAGCAGCCCGGCGGTTGACACTGAAGCTTTCTTT. Translated: CASSPAVDTEAFF. This chain links TRBV11-3 with TRBJ1-1; D is unresolved. The germline V and J ends were trimmed by 5 bases and 3 bases, with 10 bases remaining between them. This CDR3 region has 13 residues. Germline V gene data show CDR1 as SGHNT and CDR2 as YENEEA. Variable domain in full (rest from reference TRBV11-3 and TRBJ1-1): EAGVVQSPRYKIIEKKQPVAFWCNPISGHNTLYWYLQNLGQGPELLIRYENEEAVDDSQLPKDRFSAERLKGVDSTLKIQPAELGDSAVYLCASSPAVDTEAFFGQGTRLTVV.

This chain links TRBV28 with TRBJ1-3; D is possibly TRBD1 (6 bases). Deletions cut 5 bases from V and 0 bases from J, with 14 bases between. CDR1 is MDHEN, CDR2 SYDVKM, per germline. The CDR3 sequence is 16 residues long. CDR3 nucleotides: TGTGCCAGCAGTCCCCCGACAGGCCACTCTGGAAACACCATATATTTT. Its translation: CASSPPTGHSGNTIYF.

This clone has only one observation. V gene TRBV5-1 combines with J gene TRBJ2-2; perhaps D is TRBD1 or TRBD2 (5 bases each). The CDR3 has 17 amino acids. Per the germline V gene, CDR1 is SGHRS and CDR2 is YFSETQ. V was shortened by 0 bases and J by 4 bases, with 16 bases between the two germline ends. The CDR3 loop reads CASSLAHWGSGTGELFF. For the CDR3, the DNA is TGCGCCAGCAGCTTGGCTCATTGGGGGAGTGGCACCGGGGAGCTGTTTTTT.

The chain has TRBV30 and TRBJ1-2; D possibly corresponds to TRBD1 (6 bases). The V gene lost 1 base and the J gene lost 5 bases, with 17 bases spanning the gap. The CDR3 covers 15 residues. Germline V lookup: CDR1 GTSNPN, CDR2 SVGIG (reference sequence). The CDR3 bases are TGTGCCTGGAGTGAGGGGGGTGGACAGCCTTATGGCTACACCTTC. Amino acid sequence: CAWSEGGGQPYGYTF.

V usage is TRBV30 and J usage is TRBJ2-1, with TRBD2 matching 10 bases. Germline V CDR1 and CDR2: GTSNPN, SVGIG (reference sequence). The J segment lost 3 bases and the V segment lost 0 bases, leaving 5 bases of the junction unmatched. The CDR3 covers 16 residues. This CDR3 reads CAWSVLLAGFYNEQFF. CDR3 sequence (DNA): TGTGCCTGGAGTGTACTACTAGCGGGATTCTACAATGAGCAGTTCTTC.

The chain employs TRBV5-1 and TRBJ1-2, with D possibly being TRBD1 (6 bases). Trimming pared 4 bases from V and 3 bases from J, leaving 25 bases between. Germline CDR1 SGHRS, CDR2 YFSETQ. This CDR3 is built from 18 residues. CDR3 nucleotides: TGCGCCAGCAGCAACCGGGCCGCCCTAGTAGGGGGTGACTATGGCTACACCTTC. Translated: CASSNRAALVGGDYGYTF.

The chain combines TRBV5-1 with TRBJ2-5; 12 bases line up with TRBD2. The CDR3 runs 16 residues. In germline, CDR1 is SGHRS, CDR2 YFSETQ. The trim removed 0 bases at V and 5 bases at J, leaving 5 bases unmatched. Here the CDR3 reads CASSLEGLAGGETQYF. The CDR3 nucleotides are TGCGCCAGCAGCTTGGAAGGTCTAGCGGGAGGGGAGACCCAGTACTTC.